Following are 29 T cell receptor beta chains from one sample sequenced in a study of blood T cell repertoires in COVID-19. The repertoire was sequenced with immunoSEQ multiplex PCR; TCRdb's copy has only in-frame clones and lacks some. The sample has about 67,000 clones, over 75% seen once. What was sequenced was peripheral blood. The receptor source for this set is a woman between 55 and 75 years old with acute or convalescent COVID-19.

This clone has more than one count but fewer than ten. V is TRBV11-2 and J is TRBJ2-2; TRBD2 agrees at 8 bases. V lost 5 bases to trimming and J lost 5 bases; unmatched junction nucleotides: 7. In germline, CDR1 is SGHAT, CDR2 FQNNGV. This CDR3 has 15 residues. The CDR3 region has the DNA TGTGCCAGCAGCCGACGATTAGCGGGAACCGGGGAGCTGTTTTTT. Its protein product is CASSRRLAGTGELFF.

The count of this clone is one. The V call is TRBV18, the J call TRBJ2-1; 9 nucleotides align to TRBD2. The CDR3 totals 15 residues. After removal of 2 bases from V and 4 bases from J, the junction contained 3 bases not matched to a gene. Germline values: CDR1 KGHSH, CDR2 LQKENI. The CDR3 nucleotides are TGTGCCAGCTCACCAGGAGCGGGGGGATACAATGAGCAGTTCTTC. This translates into CASSPGAGGYNEQFF. The variable domain in full, with the rest retrieved from reference TRBV18 and TRBJ2-1, is NAGVMQNPRHLVRRRGQEARLRCSPMKGHSHVYWYRQLPEEGLKFMVYLQKENIIDESGMPKERFSAEFPKEGPSILRIQQVVRGDSAAYFCASSPGAGGYNEQFFGPGTRLTVL.

The V and J genes are TRBV9 and TRBJ2-6; 9 nucleotides agree with TRBD1. Trimming removed 4 bases from V and 4 bases from J; junction bases left unmatched: 12. Germline V gene lookup returns CDR1 SGDLS and CDR2 YYNGEE. The CDR3 is 18 amino acids. The CDR3 sequence: CASSPLQGAAEGANVLTF. DNA for the CDR3: TGTGCCAGCAGCCCGCTACAGGGGGCCGCGGAAGGGGCCAACGTCCTGACTTTC.

The CDR3 DNA reads TGTGCCGCGAAAGCCCGACTCCTTAGCACAGATACGCAGTATTTT. Translation gives CAAKARLLSTDTQYF. The chain uses TRBV2 and TRBJ2-3; D gene uncertain. CDR3 size: 15 residues. The V end lost 11 bases, the J end lost 0 bases, and 18 bases lay between the germline ends. In germline, CDR1 is SNHLY, CDR2 FYNNEI. The full variable domain, completed using reference TRBV2 and TRBJ2-3, is EPEVTQTPSHQVTQMGQEVILRCVPISNHLYFYWYRQILGQKVEFLVSFYNNEISEKSEIFDDQFSVERPDGSNFTLKIRSTKLEDSAMYFCAAKARLLSTDTQYFGPGTRLTVL.

This chain uses TRBV7-6 with TRBJ1-5, with 8 bases identical to TRBD1. Germline loops: CDR1 SGHVS, CDR2 FNYEAQ. V shed 5 bases and J 0 bases; nucleotides not matched to a gene: 3. The CDR3 has 15 amino acids. CDR3 sequence (DNA): TGTGCCAGCAGCATGGACAGGGATAGCAATCAGCCCCAGCATTTT. Amino acids: CASSMDRDSNQPQHF.

The chain carries TRBV12-3 or TRBV12-4 and TRBJ1-1; D is unresolved. CDR3 length: 12 residues. The V gene lost 6 bases and the J gene lost 3 bases, with 8 bases spanning the gap. CDR3 amino acids: CASRVAYTEAFF. CDR3 bases: TGTGCCAGCAGGGTGGCCTACACTGAAGCTTTCTTT.

The genes are TRBV19 and TRBJ1-5; no reliable D call. The V gene lost 7 bases and the J gene lost 0 bases, with 13 bases spanning the gap. Germline V gene data show CDR1 as LNHDA and CDR2 as SQIVND (reference sequence). The CDR3 has 15 residues. CDR3 nucleotide sequence: TGTGCCAGTACGGCGGGCCTAAATAGCAATCAGCCCCAGCATTTT. Residues: CASTAGLNSNQPQHF.

The chain uses TRBV19 and TRBJ2-2, with 9 bases fitting TRBD2. The CDR3 has 15 residues. Per the germline V gene, CDR1 is LNHDA and CDR2 is SQIVND (reference sequence). V dropped 3 bases and J dropped 5; count of bases not matched to a gene: 4. In DNA form, the CDR3 reads TGTGCCAGTAGTATTTTAGCGGGAGCTACCGGGGAGCTGTTTTTT. Encoded protein: CASSILAGATGELFF.

This clone has a single count. The genes are TRBV7-2 and TRBJ1-1; D is uncertain. CDR1 is SGHTA and CDR2 is FQGNSA in the germline V gene. V shed 3 bases and J shed 5 bases, with 7 bases lying between them. This CDR3 comprises 12 residues. The CDR3 spells CASSLWQTEAFF. CDR3 DNA: TGTGCCAGCAGCTTGTGGCAGACTGAAGCTTTCTTT.

The chain couples TRBV6-5 to TRBJ2-1, with TRBD1 as a possible D gene (6 bases). The CDR3 runs to 14 residues. Trimming cost V 4 bases and J 4 bases, with 11 bases left between them. Germline-derived CDR1 and CDR2 are MNHEY and SVGAGI. The CDR3 coding sequence is TGTGCCAGCAGTTTGGCAGGGGTGTACAATGAGCAGTTCTTC. This sequence encodes CASSLAGVYNEQFF.

This rearrangement joins TRBV29-1 to TRBJ1-2; D call uncertain. The CDR3 runs 13 residues. Per germline, CDR1 SQVTM and CDR2 ANQGSEA. V dropped 1 base and J dropped 6 bases, with 12 bases sitting between them. This chain's CDR3 is CSVEVSVQHGYTF. CDR3 coding DNA: TGCAGCGTTGAAGTAAGTGTACAGCATGGCTACACCTTC.

The chain couples TRBV19 to TRBJ1-1; 7 nucleotides agree with TRBD1. Germline CDR1 LNHDA, CDR2 SQIVND (reference sequence). This CDR3 contains 13 residues. The J segment lost 7 bases and the V segment lost 6 bases, leaving 8 bases of the junction unmatched. Here the CDR3 reads CASSGDSTLEAFF. The CDR3 coding sequence is TGTGCCAGTAGCGGGGACAGCACTCTTGAAGCTTTCTTT. The full variable domain, in which reference TRBV19 and TRBJ1-1 provide the parts outside the CDR3, is DGGITQSPKYLFRKEGQNVTLSCEQNLNHDAMYWYRQDPGQGLRLIYYSQIVNDFQKGDIAEGYSVSREKKESFPLTVTSAQKNPTAFYLCASSGDSTLEAFFGQGTRLTVV.

This rearrangement joins TRBV28 to TRBJ1-2; D is uncertain. V was shortened by 2 bases and J by 4 bases, with 11 bases between the two germline ends. The V gene's germline CDR1 is MDHEN and CDR2 SYDVKM. The CDR3 covers 14 residues. DNA of the CDR3: TGTGCCAGCAGTTTAAAGGGAGCGGGCTATGGCTACACCTTC. It encodes CASSLKGAGYGYTF.

The chain recombines TRBV30 with TRBJ2-3; TRBD1 matches 7 bases. The CDR3 extends over 15 amino acids. V trimming: 3 bases; J trimming: 4 bases; junction bases outside the gene matches: 10. Germline V CDR1 and CDR2: GTSNPN, SVGIG (reference sequence). The CDR3 sequence is CAWSANNRGADTQYF. CDR3 DNA: TGTGCCTGGAGCGCCAATAACAGGGGCGCAGATACGCAGTATTTT.

This clone was observed a few times. The chain is built from TRBV6-5 and TRBJ1-6; 7 bases line up with TRBD1. CDR3 length: 13 residues. Germline values: CDR1 MNHEY, CDR2 SVGAGI. Germline trimming cut 7 bases from V and 7 bases from J; bases unmatched to any gene: 4. The CDR3 spells CASTRQGNSPLHF. DNA of the CDR3: TGTGCCAGCACTAGACAGGGCAATTCACCCCTCCACTTT.

V usage is TRBV12-3 or TRBV12-4 and J usage is TRBJ2-3; 11 bases fit TRBD2. CDR3 length: 13 amino acids. V lost 5 bases and J lost 8; bases outside the gene matches: 3. CDR3 sequence: CASSGLAGGTQYF. CDR3 DNA: TGTGCCAGCAGTGGGCTAGCGGGGGGTACGCAGTATTTT.

This clone has a handful of counts. The gene calls are TRBV6-1 and TRBJ2-1; D is perhaps TRBD1 (6 bases). This CDR3 spans 14 amino acids. Trimming left V 2 bases short and J 7 bases short, with 12 bases between. The germline CDR1 and CDR2 sequences are MNHNS and SASEGT. The CDR3 DNA follows: TGTGCCAGCAGTGAAACCTACAGGGATAATGAGCAGTTCTTC. Its protein is CASSETYRDNEQFF.

The rearrangement uses TRBV3-1 (or the pseudogene TRBV3-2) and TRBJ1-4, with 11 nucleotides matching TRBD1. The CDR3 consists of 18 residues. Germline lookup yields CDR1 LGHDT and CDR2 YNNKEL (reference sequence). The J segment lost 7 bases and the V segment lost 4 bases, leaving 14 bases of the junction unmatched. CDR3 amino acids: CASSRAWTGGAGGEKLFF. CDR3 nucleotide sequence: TGTGCCAGCAGCCGCGCCTGGACAGGGGGCGCTGGTGGTGAAAAACTGTTTTTT.

The table lists this clone with a few counts. V and J are TRBV7-2 and TRBJ2-3, with 12 bases that match TRBD1. The CDR3 length is 15 residues. CDR1 and CDR2 from the germline V gene are SGHTA and FQGNSA. V lost 5 bases, J lost 3 bases, and 3 bases stayed unmatched. This CDR3 reads CASSRDRGRTDTQYF. CDR3 nucleotides: TGTGCCAGCAGCAGGGACAGGGGGCGGACAGATACGCAGTATTTT.

The CDR3 here is CACFGNTEAFF. The CDR3 DNA follows: TGTGCCTGTTTCGGGAACACTGAAGCTTTCTTT. The chain links TRBV30 to TRBJ1-1, with no clear D. Germline V gene lookup returns CDR1 GTSNPN and CDR2 SVGIG (reference sequence). This CDR3 is built from 11 residues. With 6 bases removed from V and 1 base from J, the gap between germline ends came to 6 bases.

The gene calls are TRBV15 and TRBJ2-5; 12 bases are shared with TRBD2. CDR3 size: 17 residues. Trimming took 5 bases from V and 1 from J; bases not matched to a gene: 8. Germline CDR1 LNHNV, CDR2 YYDKDF (reference sequence). CDR3 in amino acids: CATSSPGTSGLQETQYF. Here the CDR3 DNA reads TGTGCCACCAGCTCCCCCGGGACTAGCGGGCTCCAAGAGACCCAGTACTTC.

Only one count was recorded for this clone. The V call is TRBV18, the J call TRBJ1-6, with TRBD1 as a possible D gene (5 bases). The germline V gene has CDR1 KGHSH and CDR2 LQKENI. The ends were cut back, 4 bases at V and 7 bases at J, with 14 bases in the middle. The CDR3 contains 15 residues. The CDR3 reads CASSLTGDLNSPLHF. In DNA form, the CDR3 reads TGTGCCAGCTCACTTACTGGGGACTTAAATTCACCCCTCCACTTT.

The genes are TRBV9 and TRBJ2-1; 7 nucleotides match TRBD2. CDR1 is SGDLS and CDR2 is YYNGEE in the germline V gene. Unmatched junction bases numbered 8, after V lost 4 bases and J lost 1 base. CDR3 length: 16 amino acids. CDR3 sequence: CASSHPTSASYNEQFF. The CDR3 nucleotides read TGTGCCAGCAGCCATCCTACTAGCGCTTCCTACAATGAGCAGTTCTTC.

The chain uses TRBV4-3 and TRBJ1-1; D perhaps matches TRBD1 (5 bases). CDR3 length equals 13 residues. Germline-derived CDR1 and CDR2 are LGHNA and YSLEER. V gave up 0 bases and J gave up 8 bases, with 10 bases separating them. The CDR3 loop is CASSQDRGREAFF. The CDR3 DNA follows: TGCGCCAGCAGCCAAGATCGGGGGAGAGAAGCTTTCTTT.

This chain connects TRBV5-1 to TRBJ2-3, with a possible D match to TRBD1 (5 bases). The germline V gene encodes CDR1 SGHRS and CDR2 YFSETQ. The CDR3 extends over 14 amino acids. Trimming took 0 bases from V and 1 from J, leaving 6 bases between them. The CDR3: CASSLAQGTDTQYF. In DNA, the CDR3 is TGCGCCAGCAGCTTGGCACAGGGCACAGATACGCAGTATTTT.

V and J are TRBV7-2 and TRBJ1-4; 8 bases map to TRBD1. With 1 base clipped from V and 8 bases from J, the junction kept 3 bases outside the gene matches. There are 14 residues in the CDR3. Per germline, CDR1 SGHTA and CDR2 FQGNSA. The CDR3 DNA reads as TGTGCCAGCAGCTTAGGACAGGGGAGCGAAAAACTGTTTTTT. Encoded protein: CASSLGQGSEKLFF.

V usage is TRBV28 and J usage is TRBJ2-5; 9 nucleotides align to TRBD2. The CDR3 extends over 15 amino acids. V shed 5 bases and J 1 base; nucleotides not matched to a gene: 5. The V gene's germline CDR1 is MDHEN and CDR2 SYDVKM. The CDR3 is CASSLIAGAQETQYF. The CDR3 region has the DNA TGTGCCAGCAGTCTCATAGCGGGGGCCCAAGAGACCCAGTACTTC.

The V gene is TRBV20-1, the J gene TRBJ1-2; maybe TRBD1 (6 bases). The CDR3 spans 14 residues. Per germline, CDR1 DFQATT and CDR2 SNEGSKA (reference sequence). Trimming shortened V by 3 bases and J by 4 bases, and 15 bases separated the two germline ends. The CDR3 DNA reads as TGCAGTGCTAGTAGTCAGGGACATCGCTATGGCTACACCTTC. It translates to CSASSQGHRYGYTF.

The V call is TRBV3-1 (or the pseudogene TRBV3-2), the J call TRBJ1-5; D not resolved. The CDR3 runs 14 residues. Per germline, CDR1 LGHDT and CDR2 YNNKEL (reference sequence). V was cut by 5 bases and J by 5 bases, with 13 bases left in between. The CDR3 region is CASSVSGGYQPQHF. CDR3 sequence (DNA): TGTGCCAGCAGCGTATCAGGAGGTTATCAGCCCCAGCATTTT.